This T cell receptor (beta chain) emerged from a study of blood T cell repertoires in COVID-19. The CDR3 covers 14 residues. From germline, CDR1 is MNHEY and CDR2 SMNVEV (reference sequence). With 3 bases clipped from V and 7 bases from J, the junction kept 5 bases outside the gene matches. This table comes from immunoSEQ multiplex PCR, and its TCRdb copy is limited to in-frame clones, with some not included. Counted here are under 300,000 clones, about nine tenths occurring once; the ten biggest clones make up roughly 7.8%. Sequenced: peripheral blood. The chain employs TRBV27 and TRBJ1-2, with 10 bases that match TRBD1. The sequence derives from a man aged 60 to 75 who had recovered from COVID-19. The CDR3 loop reads CASSLGTGVGGYTF. Here the CDR3 DNA reads TGTGCCAGCAGTTTGGGGACAGGGGTGGGTGGCTACACCTTC.